Listed below are T cell receptor beta chains from one sample, sequenced in a study of T-cell reconstitution after alpha-beta-depleted transplantation in children. TCRdb redid the calling of the PCR reads with MiXCR, one entry per CDR3 protein. This sample yields about 210,000 distinct CDR3 sequences, of which roughly a sixth are seen a single time; approximately 40% belongs to the top ten. The specimen was PBMCs, mostly from graft donor cells, collected 360 days after TCRalphabeta/CD19-depleted stem cell transplant. The receptors stem from a male patient aged 2 to 10 who had a stem cell transplant for acute lymphoblastic leukemia, so the T cells may come from the graft donor. The CDR3 runs from the conserved cysteine through the conserved F or W. D genes are given only for firm matches. The size entry is marked missing in some rows and otherwise reads once, few, many or a size class.

cdr3_aa cdr3_nt j_call d_call clone_size cdr3_length v_call
CASSPLTGQETQYF TGTGCCAGCAGTCCTTTGACAGGCCAAGAGACCCAGTACTTC TRBJ2-5 NA many 14 TRBV12-3/TRBV12-4
CSARGGAESGSGYEQYF TGCAGTGCTAGAGGCGGGGCGGAGAGCGGGAGCGGTTACGAGCAGTACTTC TRBJ2-7 TRBD2 NA 17 TRBV20-1
CASSQDGETQYF TGTGCCAGCAGCCAAGATGGCGAGACCCAGTACTTC TRBJ2-5 NA many 12 TRBV14
CASSSQAGTSGGVRNEQFF TGCGCCAGCAGCTCCCAGGCCGGGACTAGCGGTGGCGTGAGGAATGAGCAGTTCTTC TRBJ2-1 TRBD2 many 19 TRBV5-1
CASSQEGDSYNQPQHF TGTGCCAGCAGCCAAGAGGGAGACAGCTATAATCAGCCCCAGCATTTT TRBJ1-5 NA NA 16 TRBV4-2
CASSFWDPGNQPQHF TGTGCCAGCAGTTTCTGGGATCCGGGCAATCAGCCCCAGCATTTT TRBJ1-5 NA few 15 TRBV12-3/TRBV12-4
CAIKRDGNQPQHF TGTGCCATCAAACGGGACGGGAATCAGCCCCAGCATTTT TRBJ1-5 NA NA 13 TRBV10-3
CATSRVGPNQPQHF TGTGCCACCAGCAGAGTGGGGCCTAATCAGCCCCAGCATTTT TRBJ1-5 NA few 14 TRBV15
CSASVQGDQPQHF TGCAGTGCTAGCGTACAGGGGGATCAGCCCCAGCATTTT TRBJ1-5 TRBD1 NA 13 TRBV20-1
CASSLPRRSKNEQFF TGTGCCAGCAGCTTACCTAGGCGATCTAAGAATGAGCAGTTCTTC TRBJ2-1 NA few 15 TRBV7-8
CASSSGTSGGIQETQYF TGTGCCAGCAGTTCCGGGACTAGCGGGGGGATCCAAGAGACCCAGTACTTC TRBJ2-5 TRBD2 NA 17 TRBV12-3/TRBV12-4
CASSARAGAYEQYF TGTGCCAGCAGCGCTCGTGCGGGTGCCTACGAGCAGTACTTC TRBJ2-7 NA few 14 TRBV7-6
CASSGQQGYTEAFF TGTGCCAGCAGTGGACAACAGGGTTACACTGAAGCTTTCTTT TRBJ1-1 NA many 14 TRBV6-1
CASSLGIGGRAEAFF TGTGCCAGCAGTCTGGGGATCGGGGGGCGAGCTGAAGCTTTCTTT TRBJ1-1 NA few 15 TRBV27
CASSPLIPSGLTYEQYF TGTGCCAGCAGCCCCCTGATCCCTAGCGGCCTAACCTACGAGCAGTACTTC TRBJ2-7 TRBD2 NA 17 TRBV6-2/TRBV6-3
CASSLFPSGGTEAFF TGCGCCAGCAGCTTGTTTCCGTCGGGGGGTACTGAAGCTTTCTTT TRBJ1-1 NA few 15 TRBV5-1